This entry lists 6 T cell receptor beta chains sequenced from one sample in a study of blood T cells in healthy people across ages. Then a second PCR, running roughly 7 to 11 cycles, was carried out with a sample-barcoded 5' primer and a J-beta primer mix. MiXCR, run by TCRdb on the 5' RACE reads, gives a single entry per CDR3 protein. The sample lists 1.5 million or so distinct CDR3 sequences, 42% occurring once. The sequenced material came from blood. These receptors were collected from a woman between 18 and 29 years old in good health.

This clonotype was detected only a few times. The CDR3 region is CASGPSTDEKLFF. For the CDR3, the DNA is TGTGCCAGCGGACCCTCCACCGATGAAAAACTGTTTTTT. The chain has TRBV25-1 and TRBJ1-4; D ambiguous. The V end was cut by 8 bases, the J end by 6 bases, with 13 bases between. Germline V gene data show CDR1 as MGHDK and CDR2 as SYGVNS. The CDR3 is 13 amino acids.

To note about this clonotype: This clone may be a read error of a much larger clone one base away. The CDR3 loop reads CSVEDLFQEAQYF. The CDR3 DNA follows: TGCAGCGTGGAAGACCTTTTCCAAGAGGCCCAGTACTTC. This chain joins TRBV29-1 and TRBJ2-5; unclear D gene. Germline CDR1 and CDR2: SQVTM and ANQGSEA. The CDR3 covers 13 residues.

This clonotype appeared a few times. The CDR3 loop reads CSVEGSASGVFEETQYF. The CDR3 coding sequence is TGCAGCGTTGAGGGGTCGGCTAGCGGGGTATTTGAAGAGACCCAGTACTTC. V and J are TRBV29-1 and TRBJ2-5, with 9 bases lining up with TRBD2. V shed 3 bases and J 3 bases; nucleotides not matched to a gene: 14. Germline values: CDR1 SQVTM, CDR2 ANQGSEA. CDR3 size: 17 residues.

CDR3 region: CASSRTGLWGTEAFF. CDR3 sequence (DNA): TGTGCCAGCAGCCGGACGGGGCTTTGGGGCACTGAAGCTTTCTTT. V is TRBV27 and J is TRBJ1-1, with a weak D call TRBD1 (5 bases). Germline-derived CDR1 and CDR2 are MNHEY and SMNVEV (reference sequence). This CDR3 is built from 15 residues. With 6 bases removed from V and 4 bases from J, the gap between germline ends came to 18 bases.

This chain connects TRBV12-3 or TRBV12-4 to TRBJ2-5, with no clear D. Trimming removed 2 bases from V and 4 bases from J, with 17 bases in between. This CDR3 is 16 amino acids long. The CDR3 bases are TGTGCCAGCAGTTTACCTCGGAGCTATGGTCGAGAGACCCAGTACTTC. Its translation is CASSLPRSYGRETQYF.

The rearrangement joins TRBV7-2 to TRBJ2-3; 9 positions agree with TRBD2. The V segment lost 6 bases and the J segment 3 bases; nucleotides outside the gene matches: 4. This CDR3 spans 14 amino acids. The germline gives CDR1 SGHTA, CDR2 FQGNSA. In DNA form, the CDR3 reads TGTGCCAGCAGGCTAACTAGCGGGACAGATACGCAGTATTTT. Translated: CASRLTSGTDTQYF.